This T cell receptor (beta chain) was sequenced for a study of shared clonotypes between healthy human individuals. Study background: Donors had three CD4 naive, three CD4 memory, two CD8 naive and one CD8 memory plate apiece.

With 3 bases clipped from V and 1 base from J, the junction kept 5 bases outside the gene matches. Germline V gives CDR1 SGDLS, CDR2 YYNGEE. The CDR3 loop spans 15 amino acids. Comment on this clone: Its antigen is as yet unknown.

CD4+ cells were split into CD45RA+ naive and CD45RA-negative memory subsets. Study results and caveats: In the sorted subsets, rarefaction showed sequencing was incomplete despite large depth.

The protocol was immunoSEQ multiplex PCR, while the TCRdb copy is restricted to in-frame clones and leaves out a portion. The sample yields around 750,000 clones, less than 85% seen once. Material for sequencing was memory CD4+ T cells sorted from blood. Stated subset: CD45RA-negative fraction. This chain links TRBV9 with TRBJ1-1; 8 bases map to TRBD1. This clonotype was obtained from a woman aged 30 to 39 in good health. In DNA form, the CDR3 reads TGTGCCAGCAGCGGCCGGGACAGGCCGAACACTGAAGCTTTCTTT. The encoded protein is CASSGRDRPNTEAFF. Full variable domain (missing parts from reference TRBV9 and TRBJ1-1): DSGVTQTPKHLITATGQRVTLRCSPRSGDLSVYWYQQSLDQGLQFLIQYYNGEERAKGNILERFSAQQFPDLHSELNLSSLELGDSALYFCASSGRDRPNTEAFFGQGTRLTVV.